This T cell receptor beta chain was sequenced during a study of blood T cell repertoires in COVID-19. Looking at the study overall: PBMCs, B-cell-depleted T cells, or T cells were the source of the cDNA or gDNA that made up the material.

V was shortened by 4 bases and J by 2 bases, with 11 bases between the two germline ends. The CDR3 covers 14 residues. Germline V CDR1 and CDR2: MNHEY, SVGAGI. The data were produced by immunoSEQ multiplex PCR, yet TCRdb's version contains in-frame clones alone and is incomplete. There are over 200,000 clones in the sample; over 70% occur only once, and about 3.1% lies in the top ten. Sequences were obtained from peripheral blood. The chain employs TRBV6-5 and TRBJ1-2; D gene unclear. This receptor was taken from a woman aged 80 or older with acute or convalescent COVID-19. The CDR3 nucleotides read TGTGCCAGCAGTTCTCCGTCGCAGAACTATGGCTACACCTTC. It translates to CASSSPSQNYGYTF.